This T cell receptor (beta chain) was recorded in a study of CD8 T cells in Susac syndrome. RNA was extracted with the RNeasy kit, and a quantity of roughly 0.5 to 1 ug was reverse transcribed using random hexamers. TCR beta CDR3 was amplified by immunoSEQ covering 54 Vbeta and 13 Jbeta. TCRdb called the immunoSEQ multiplex PCR reads again in MiXCR, with one record for every CDR3 protein. The data contain approximately 200,000 distinct CDR3 sequences, 90% to 95% of them singletons. CDR3 length: 14 residues. The germline V gene encodes CDR1 SGHRS and CDR2 YFSETQ. V lost 5 bases to trimming and J lost 0 bases; unmatched junction nucleotides: 1.

This clonotype was obtained from a human donor with multiple sclerosis. The rearrangement uses TRBV5-1 and TRBJ2-2; TRBD1 aligns across 7 bases. Source material: CD4+ T cells from PBMCs. CDR3 DNA sequence: TGCGCCAGCAGTGGGACAGCGAACACCGGGGAGCTGTTTTTT. Its translation: CASSGTANTGELFF. The full variable domain, its missing parts supplied by reference TRBV5-1 and TRBJ2-2, is KAGVTQTPRYLIKTRGQQVTLSCSPISGHRSVSWYQQTPGQGLQFLFEYFSETQRNKGNFPGRFSGRQFSNSRSEMNVSTLELGDSALYLCASSGTANTGELFFGEGSRLTVL.